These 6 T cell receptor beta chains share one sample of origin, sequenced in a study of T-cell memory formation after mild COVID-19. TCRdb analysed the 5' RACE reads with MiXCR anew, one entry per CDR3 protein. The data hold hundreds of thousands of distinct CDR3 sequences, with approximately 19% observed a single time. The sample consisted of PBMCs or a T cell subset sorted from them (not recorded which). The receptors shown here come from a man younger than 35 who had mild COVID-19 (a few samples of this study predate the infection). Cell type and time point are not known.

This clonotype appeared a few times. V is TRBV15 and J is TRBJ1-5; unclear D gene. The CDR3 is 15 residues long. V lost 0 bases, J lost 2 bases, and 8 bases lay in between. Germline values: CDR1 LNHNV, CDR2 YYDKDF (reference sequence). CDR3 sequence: CATSRDLGGNQPQHF. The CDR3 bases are TGTGCCACCAGCAGAGATCTCGGGGGCAATCAGCCCCAGCATTTT.

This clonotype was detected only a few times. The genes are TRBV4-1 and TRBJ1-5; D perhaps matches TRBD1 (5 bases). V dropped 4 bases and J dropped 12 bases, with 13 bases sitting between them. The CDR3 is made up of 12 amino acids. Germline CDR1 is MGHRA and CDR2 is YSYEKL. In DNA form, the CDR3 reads TGCGCCAGCAGCCTCCCGGGGGGTCTCCAGCATTTT. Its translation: CASSLPGGLQHF.

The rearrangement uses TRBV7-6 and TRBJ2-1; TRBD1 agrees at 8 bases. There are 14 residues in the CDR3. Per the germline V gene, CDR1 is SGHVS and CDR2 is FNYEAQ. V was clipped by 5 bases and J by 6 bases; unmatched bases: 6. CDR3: CASSIRTGSNEQFF. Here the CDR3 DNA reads TGTGCCAGCAGCATTAGGACAGGGTCCAATGAGCAGTTCTTC.

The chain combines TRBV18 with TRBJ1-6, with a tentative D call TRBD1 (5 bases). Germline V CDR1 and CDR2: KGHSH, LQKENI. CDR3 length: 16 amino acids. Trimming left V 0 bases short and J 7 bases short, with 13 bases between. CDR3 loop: CASSPPTKGPNSPLHF. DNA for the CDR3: TGTGCCAGCTCACCACCCACAAAGGGACCCAATTCACCCCTCCACTTT.

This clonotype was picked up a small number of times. CDR3: CSAWGTRANEQFF. In nucleotides, the CDR3 is TGCAGTGCTTGGGGGACTAGGGCTAATGAGCAGTTCTTC. The chain joins TRBV20-1 to TRBJ2-1; TRBD2 agrees at 8 bases. Germline loops: CDR1 DFQATT, CDR2 SNEGSKA (reference sequence). The CDR3 has 13 residues. Trimming removed 5 bases from V and 7 bases from J; junction bases left unmatched: 7.

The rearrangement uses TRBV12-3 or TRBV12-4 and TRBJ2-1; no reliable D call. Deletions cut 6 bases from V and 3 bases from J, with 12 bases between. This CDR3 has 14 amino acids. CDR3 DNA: TGTGCCAGCAGCCCCGAAAGTTACTACAATGAGCAGTTCTTC. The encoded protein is CASSPESYYNEQFF.